Listed here is a single T cell receptor (beta chain). This record comes from a study of long-term antiretroviral therapy in people with HIV. The run of the v3.0 immunoSEQ assay was at survey level. Libraries were prepared by immunoSEQ multiplex PCR; TCRdb keeps only in-frame clonotypes and omits some of them. The sample contains fewer than 30,000 clones, approximately 90% of which appear only once. Trimming pared 5 bases from V and 4 bases from J, leaving 8 bases between. Germline V gene data show CDR1 as SGHTA and CDR2 as FQGNSA. CDR3 length: 13 amino acids. The receptor's source is a man aged 50-59 years with HIV. Sequencing was performed on unsorted PBMCs, taken 1.8 years before starting antiretroviral therapy. This chain uses TRBV7-2 with TRBJ2-2; D ambiguous. This chain's CDR3 is CASSKTTTGELFF. The DNA for the CDR3 is TGTGCCAGCAGCAAAACAACCACCGGGGAGCTGTTTTTT.